This T cell receptor (beta chain) comes out of a study of cytomegalovirus exposure and HLA in healthy donors. In its sample, this clone was seen once. With 60 Vbeta and 13 Jbeta primers, the PCR was carried out. Clones were sequenced by immunoSEQ multiplex PCR, and TCRdb holds only the in-frame ones, with some missing. The sample shows 150,000 to 200,000 clones, approximately 84% of them seen only once. The CDR3 loop spans 18 amino acids. Trimming removed 2 bases from V and 2 bases from J; junction bases left unmatched: 11. Germline-derived CDR1 and CDR2 are LGHNT and FRNRAP. What was sequenced was PBMCs. This receptor was obtained from a girl aged 5 to 17 in good health and CMV-seropositive. This chain uses TRBV12-5 with TRBJ2-3; 9 nucleotides line up with TRBD1. The CDR3 DNA sequence: TGTGCTAGTGGTTTGTTACCCACAGGGGGCATTGTCACAGATACGCAGTATTTT. The encoded protein is CASGLLPTGGIVTDTQYF.